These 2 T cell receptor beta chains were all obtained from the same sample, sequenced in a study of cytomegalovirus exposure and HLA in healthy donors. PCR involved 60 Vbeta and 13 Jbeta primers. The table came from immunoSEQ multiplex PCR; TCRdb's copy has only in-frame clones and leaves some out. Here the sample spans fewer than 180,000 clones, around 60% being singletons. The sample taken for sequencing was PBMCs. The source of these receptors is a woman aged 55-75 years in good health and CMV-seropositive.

CDR3 sequence (DNA): TGTGCCAGCAGCTCCCTGAGGACTAGCGGGGGGAACACCGGGGAGCTGTTTTTT. Amino acid sequence: CASSSLRTSGGNTGELFF. V usage is TRBV5-5 and J usage is TRBJ2-2; 13 bases match TRBD2. Trimming cost V 3 bases and J 1 base; bases outside gene matches: 6. The CDR3 consists of 18 residues. Germline CDR1 SGHKS, CDR2 YYEKEE (reference sequence).

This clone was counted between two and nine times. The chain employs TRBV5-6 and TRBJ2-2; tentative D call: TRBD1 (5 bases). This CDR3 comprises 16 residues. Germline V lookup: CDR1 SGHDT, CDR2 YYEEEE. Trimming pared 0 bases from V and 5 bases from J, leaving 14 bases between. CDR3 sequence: CASSLVRSGRTGELFF. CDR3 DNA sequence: TGTGCCAGCAGCTTGGTGAGGTCAGGGCGAACCGGGGAGCTGTTTTTT. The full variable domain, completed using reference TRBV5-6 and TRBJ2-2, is DAGVTQSPTHLIKTRGQQVTLRCSPKSGHDTVSWYQQALGQGPQFIFQYYEEEERQRGNFPDRFSGHQFPNYSSELNVNALLLGDSALYLCASSLVRSGRTGELFFGEGSRLTVL.